Listed below are T cell receptor beta chains from one sample, sequenced in a study of cytomegalovirus exposure and HLA in healthy donors. Produced via immunoSEQ multiplex PCR; TCRdb's table is partial and in-frame only. Altogether approximately 260,000 clones are present, around 86% being singletons, with the ten largest covering around 1%. Sequenced material: PBMCs. The receptors stem from a woman between 18 and 29 years old in good health and CMV-seronegative. Each CDR3 is given with its conserved first and last residue. D genes are given only for firm matches. Not all rows give a size; the values are once, few, many and, for expanded clones, a class.

TRBV7-2	-	few	TRBJ2-7	CASEQRGSSYEQYF	TGTGCCAGCGAGCAGAGGGGGAGCTCCTACGAGCAGTACTTC
TRBV11-3	TRBD2	-	TRBJ2-3	CASSLVGLVSADTQYF	TGTGCCAGCAGCTTAGTTGGACTAGTTTCGGCAGATACGCAGTATTTT
TRBV29-1	TRBD1	-	TRBJ2-1	CSIRTGSNEQFF	TGCAGCATCCGGACAGGCTCCAATGAGCAGTTCTTC
TRBV5-1	TRBD1	-	TRBJ2-7	CASWTGGSSYEQYF	TGCGCCAGCTGGACAGGGGGAAGCTCCTACGAGCAGTACTTC
TRBV6-6	TRBD1	-	TRBJ1-1	CASSNGGQGEAFF	TGTGCCAGCAGTAACGGGGGACAGGGGGAAGCTTTCTTT
TRBV6-5	-	-	TRBJ1-1	CASSTQGFTEAFF	TGTGCCAGCAGCACCCAGGGGTTCACTGAAGCTTTCTTT
TRBV5-1	-	-	TRBJ2-3	CASSLAGTDTQYF	TGCGCCAGCAGCTTGGCTGGCACAGATACGCAGTATTTT
TRBV6-1	-	few	TRBJ1-2	CASRKTDTNYGYTF	TGTGCCAGCAGGAAGACAGATACTAACTATGGCTACACCTTC
TRBV7-2	TRBD1	-	TRBJ1-1	CASSLGQGALTEAFF	TGTGCCAGCAGCCTGGGACAGGGGGCACTCACTGAAGCTTTCTTT
TRBV30	TRBD1	-	TRBJ1-5	CAWGGQGGNQPQHF	TGTGCCTGGGGCGGACAGGGAGGCAATCAGCCCCAGCATTTT
TRBV6-5	TRBD1	once	TRBJ2-3	CASSFGTGGADTQYF	TGTGCCAGCAGTTTTGGGACAGGGGGCGCAGATACGCAGTATTTT
TRBV19	-	-	TRBJ1-1	CASSITAMNTEAFF	TGTGCCAGTAGTATAACAGCTATGAACACTGAAGCTTTCTTT
TRBV6-1	TRBD2	-	TRBJ2-7	CASSLLGRAPDEQYF	TGTGCCAGCAGTTTGCTCGGGAGGGCCCCTGACGAGCAGTACTTC
TRBV5-1	TRBD2	-	TRBJ2-7	CASSWPQGGKVPYEQYF	TGCGCCAGCAGCTGGCCTCAGGGAGGGAAGGTCCCCTACGAGCAGTACTTC
TRBV18	TRBD2	-	TRBJ2-1	CASSPGLAGRSSYNEQFF	TGTGCCAGCTCACCTGGACTAGCGGGAAGGAGCTCCTACAATGAGCAGTTCTTC
TRBV5-1	TRBD1	-	TRBJ2-2	CASSSGQGFRWSGELFF	TGCGCCAGCAGCTCGGGACAGGGCTTTCGATGGTCCGGGGAGCTGTTTTTT
TRBV6-5	-	-	TRBJ2-7	CASSSVLTEDSYEQYF	TGTGCCAGCAGTTCCGTGCTGACAGAGGATTCCTACGAGCAGTACTTC
TRBV6-1	TRBD1	-	TRBJ1-2	CASSEWTGGGYTF	TGTGCCAGCAGTGAATGGACAGGGGGAGGCTACACCTTC
TRBV5-4	-	-	TRBJ1-2	CASSFLRGAFDGYTF	TGTGCCAGCAGCTTCTTACGGGGGGCATTTGATGGCTACACCTTC
TRBV7-6	TRBD1	-	TRBJ2-3	CASSYGDRTSTDTQYF	TGTGCCAGCAGCTACGGGGACAGAACTAGCACAGATACGCAGTATTTT
TRBV6-5	-	-	TRBJ2-1	CASSLGTPRGEQFF	TGTGCCAGCAGTCTCGGGACTCCCCGTGGCGAGCAGTTCTTC
TRBV7-6	-	-	TRBJ2-3	CASSLRGLGSSPVTDTQYF	TGTGCCAGCAGCTTAAGGGGATTAGGATCGTCCCCAGTCACAGATACGCAGTATTTT
TRBV7-2	-	-	TRBJ1-2	CASSLDRDDGYTF	TGTGCCAGCAGCTTAGACAGGGATGATGGCTACACCTTC
TRBV4-1	TRBD1	-	TRBJ1-1	CASSLHRGYTEAFF	TGCGCCAGCAGCCTCCACAGGGGTTATACTGAAGCTTTCTTT
TRBV9	-	few	TRBJ2-1	CASSVGAQGRDEQFF	TGTGCCAGCAGCGTAGGGGCACAGGGTCGAGATGAGCAGTTCTTC
TRBV7-8	TRBD1	-	TRBJ1-5	CASSYGDGQDQPQHF	TGTGCCAGCAGTTATGGGGACGGACAGGACCAGCCCCAGCATTTT
TRBV5-8	-	-	TRBJ1-1	CASSLAGAKAFF	TGTGCCAGCAGCTTGGCAGGGGCAAAAGCTTTCTTT
TRBV9	-	-	TRBJ2-7	CASSVSGAYEQYF	TGTGCCAGCAGCGTTTCGGGAGCCTACGAGCAGTACTTC
TRBV5-1	TRBD1	-	TRBJ1-5	CASSFEGQPNQPQHF	TGCGCCAGCAGCTTCGAGGGACAGCCCAATCAGCCCCAGCATTTT
TRBV13	-	-	TRBJ1-1	CASSEQGIGTEAFF	TGTGCCAGCAGCGAGCAGGGAATTGGGACTGAAGCTTTCTTT
TRBV29-1	-	-	TRBJ1-2	CSVGWGDGYTF	TGCAGCGTTGGTTGGGGGGATGGCTACACCTTC
TRBV28	TRBD2	-	TRBJ2-7	CASSHSTSGAYEQYF	TGTGCCAGCAGTCACTCAACTAGCGGGGCCTACGAGCAGTACTTC
TRBV25-1	-	-	TRBJ2-1	CASSDSVEQFF	TGTGCCAGCAGTGATTCAGTTGAGCAGTTCTTC
TRBV5-8	-	-	TRBJ2-7	CASSPAGPLDGQYF	TGTGCCAGCAGCCCGGCGGGGCCCTTAGATGGGCAGTACTTC
TRBV2	TRBD1	-	TRBJ2-2	CASSVPGQGTGELFF	TGTGCCAGCAGTGTCCCGGGACAGGGCACCGGGGAGCTGTTTTTT
TRBV30	-	-	TRBJ2-7	CAWSVRGMSSYEQYF	TGTGCCTGGAGTGTACGAGGGATGAGCTCCTACGAGCAGTACTTC
TRBV9	TRBD1	-	TRBJ2-3	CASSSRDSTDTQYF	TGTGCCAGCAGCTCCCGGGACAGTACAGATACGCAGTATTTT
TRBV28	-	-	TRBJ1-5	CASSLAQPQHF	TGTGCCAGCAGTTTGGCTCAGCCCCAGCATTTT
TRBV30	TRBD1	-	TRBJ1-4	CAWSLTRTGGSEKLFF	TGTGCCTGGAGTTTAACTAGGACAGGGGGCAGTGAAAAACTGTTTTTT
TRBV10-1	-	-	TRBJ1-2	CASSESSDYGYTF	TGCGCCAGCAGTGAGTCCTCGGACTATGGCTACACCTTC
TRBV4-3	-	-	TRBJ1-5	CASSRNRGEGNQPQHF	TGCGCCAGCAGCCGAAATCGCGGGGAGGGCAATCAGCCCCAGCATTTT
TRBV27	TRBD1	-	TRBJ2-2	CASIRTGNAGELFF	TGTGCCAGCATCCGGACAGGAAATGCCGGGGAGCTGTTTTTT